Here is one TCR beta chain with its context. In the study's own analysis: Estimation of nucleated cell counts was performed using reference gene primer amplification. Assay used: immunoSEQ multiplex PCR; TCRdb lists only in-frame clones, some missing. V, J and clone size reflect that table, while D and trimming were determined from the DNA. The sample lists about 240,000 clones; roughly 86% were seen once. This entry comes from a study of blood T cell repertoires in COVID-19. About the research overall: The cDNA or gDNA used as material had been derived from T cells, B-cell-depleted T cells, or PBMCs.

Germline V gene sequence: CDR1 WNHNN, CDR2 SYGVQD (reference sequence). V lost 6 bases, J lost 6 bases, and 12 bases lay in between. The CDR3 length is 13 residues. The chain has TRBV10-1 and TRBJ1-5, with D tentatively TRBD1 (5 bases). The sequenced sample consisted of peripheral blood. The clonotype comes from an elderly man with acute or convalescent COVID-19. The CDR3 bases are TGCGCCAGCAGCACCGGGGGGAGTCAGCCCCAGCATTTT. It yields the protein CASSTGGSQPQHF.